The 5 T cell receptor beta chains below were found in one sample sequenced in a study of blood T cells in healthy people across ages. Combining a sample-barcoded 5' primer with a J-beta primer mix, a second PCR ran for about 6 to 11 cycles. Each CDR3 protein is one row after TCRdb ran MiXCR on the 5' RACE reads. The sample contains around 800,000 distinct CDR3 sequences, roughly 44% of which appear only once. Sequenced material: blood. All receptors derive from a man between 60 and 70 years old in good health.

The chain links TRBV18 to TRBJ1-2; a weak D match, TRBD1 (5 bases). Germline values: CDR1 KGHSH, CDR2 LQKENI. The V gene lost 2 bases and the J gene lost 0 bases, with 10 bases spanning the gap. The CDR3 has 15 residues. The CDR3 region is CASSPSGASNYGYTF. The CDR3 DNA follows: TGTGCCAGCTCACCATCCGGGGCCTCTAACTATGGCTACACCTTC.

V and J are TRBV6-5 and TRBJ2-7, with TRBD2 identical over 9 bases. The germline gives CDR1 MNHEY, CDR2 SVGAGI. V shed 0 bases and J 10 bases; nucleotides not matched to a gene: 13. This CDR3 has 16 amino acids. The CDR3 DNA reads TGTGCCAGCAGTTACTCTAGCGGGAGAGTGGGAGAGGCCCAGTACTTC. This codes for CASSYSSGRVGEAQYF.

The V gene is TRBV19, the J gene TRBJ2-7; 11 nucleotides align to TRBD2. The CDR3 is 16 residues long. J was trimmed by 1 base and V by 6 bases; bases with no gene match: 8. Germline V gives CDR1 LNHDA, CDR2 SQIVND (reference sequence). For the CDR3, the DNA is TGTGCCAGTAGCAAGGCGGGGACTAGCGGATCCTACGAGCAGTACTTC. Protein product: CASSKAGTSGSYEQYF.

Remarks on this clonotype: The junction departs from the called germline gene at one end, perhaps through a read error. V usage is TRBV20-1 and J usage is TRBJ2-5, with 8 bases identical to TRBD2. The CDR3 runs to 16 residues. Per the germline V gene, CDR1 is DFQATT and CDR2 is SNEGSKA (reference sequence). As DNA, the CDR3 is TGCAGTGCTAGGGCGGACTTTAGCGGGACCCAAGAGACCCGGTACTTC. Translating it yields CSARADFSGTQETRYF.

This clonotype was observed a few times. The CDR3 DNA reads as TGCAGTGCGAACCAGGACAGCTACGAGCAGTACTTC. Encoded protein: CSANQDSYEQYF. This chain uses TRBV20-1 with TRBJ2-7; possibly TRBD1 for D (6 bases). This CDR3 is 12 amino acids long. Germline loops: CDR1 DFQATT, CDR2 SNEGSKA (reference sequence). V lost 6 bases and J lost 3, with 12 bases in between.